This T cell receptor beta chain is drawn from a study of T cell clonality in common variable immunodeficiency. This CDR3 comprises 15 residues. The V segment lost 4 bases and the J segment 5 bases; nucleotides outside the gene matches: 5. Germline lookup yields CDR1 SEHNR and CDR2 FQNEAQ (reference sequence). Study-wide results and caveats: In common variable immunodeficiency, TCR beta chains reportedly carried fewer deletions and N-nucleotide insertions.

The data were produced by immunoSEQ multiplex PCR, yet TCRdb's version contains in-frame clones alone and is incomplete. The sample was found to contain under 20,000 clones, and every one recurs. On this clone: Its target is unknown. The read gets to within 3 residues of the CDR3 end, and the germline J gene fills in the rest.

Of CVID subjects, roughly 15 were female and 30 or so male, mean age approximately 40. Patients and controls were mostly of Caucasian heritage. CVID subjects were neither ill nor on immunomodulatory or immunosuppressive medication at sampling. The chain couples TRBV7-9 to TRBJ2-1, with 10 bases fitting TRBD1. Sequenced material: peripheral blood mononuclear cells. This sequence was found in a human donor with common variable immunodeficiency. The DNA read from the CDR3 is TGTGCCAGCAGCTACGGACAGGGGGTCGACAATGAG. Protein: CASSYGQGVDNE. The CDR3 in full is CASSYGQGVDNEQFF.